These 4 T cell receptor beta chains share one sample of origin, sequenced in a study of blood T cells in healthy people across ages. A second PCR of about 7 to 12 cycles used a sample-barcoded 5' primer and a J-beta primer mix. TCRdb fed the 5' RACE reads into MiXCR, producing one record per CDR3 protein. This table holds hundreds of thousands of distinct CDR3 sequences, 29% found once. The sequencing sample was made of blood. The receptors originated from a woman aged 80 or older in good health.

This clonotype was observed many times. This chain links TRBV4-3 with TRBJ1-2, with no clear D. Germline V gene sequence: CDR1 LGHNA, CDR2 YSLEER. The CDR3 sequence is 15 residues long. V lost 3 bases and J 2 bases, leaving 13 bases between the germline ends. DNA for the CDR3: TGCGCCAGCAGCCAGGCCCGGGGTGAGAACTATGGCTACACCTTC. Encoded protein: CASSQARGENYGYTF.

For this clonotype: A much larger clone lies a single base off, so this may be a read error. This chain uses TRBV30 with TRBJ1-2; D ambiguous. CDR1 and CDR2 (germline): GTSNPN, SVGIG (reference sequence). This CDR3 is 13 amino acids long. The CDR3 reads CAWSWFGSSGCTF. The CDR3 bases are TGTGCCTGGAGTTGGTTCGGCAGTTCGGGCTGCACCTTC. The full variable domain, with the rest looked up from reference TRBV30 and TRBJ1-2, is SQTIHQWPATLVQPVGSPLSLECTVEGTSNPNLYWYRQAAGRGLQLLFYSVGIGQISSEVPQNLSASRPQDRQFILSSKKLLLSDSGFYLCAWSWFGSSGCTFGSGTRLTVV.

J is TRBJ2-2 and V is TRBV7-2; 11 bases match TRBD2. V was pared by 5 bases and J by 0 bases, with 5 bases of the junction left unmatched. CDR1 SGHTA and CDR2 FQGNSA come from the germline V gene. The CDR3 sequence is 17 residues long. CDR3: CASSPGLAGTNTGELFF. The CDR3 DNA reads as TGTGCCAGCAGCCCCGGACTAGCGGGTACGAACACCGGGGAGCTGTTTTTT. Looking up the rest from reference TRBV7-2 and TRBJ2-2 gives the full variable domain: GAGVSQSPSNKVTEKGKDVELRCDPISGHTALYWYRQSLGQGLEFLIYFQGNSAPDKSGLPSDRFSAERTGGSVSTLTIQRTQQEDSAVYLCASSPGLAGTNTGELFFGEGSRLTVL.

As regards this clonotype: This may arise from a read error, as a much more abundant clone is one base away. The gene calls are TRBV6-5 and TRBJ1-2, with a possible D match to TRBD1 (5 bases). Trimming shortened V by 2 bases and J by 0 bases, and 19 bases separated the two germline ends. The CDR3 runs 18 residues. Per germline, CDR1 MNHEY and CDR2 SVGAGI. CDR3 loop: CASSYRRGGGRTNYGYTF. The CDR3 bases are TGTGCCAGCAGTTACAGGCGGGGGGGAGGGAGAACTAACTATGGCTACACCTTC.